This T cell receptor (beta chain) was observed in a study of vaccination and CD4 T cells after COVID-19. Across the study: Convalescent donors totaled six males and four females, including two who were Hispanic. Overall study findings and caveats: In convalescent patients, a median around 89% of reactive clones appeared only post-vaccination.

Once obtained from cultured CD4+ T cells, the DNA was sequenced using the Oncomine TCR Beta short-read assay. TCRdb used MiXCR to reprocess the PCR reads, holding one entry per CDR3 protein. The repertoire has under 20,000 distinct CDR3 sequences, more than 70% of them found once; the top ten carry about 18%. Worth noting for this clonotype: Its antigen is undetermined.

Treatment described: approximately 11-day PBMC culture with coronavirus spike peptide pools or control peptides (ViraFEST assay). ViraFEST enlarged antigen-specific T cell populations with peptide pools and afterwards sequenced TCRs. After being plated at two million per well, PBMCs were cultured with 10 IU/ml IL-2 and around 9.3 ug/ml peptide pools. CDR1 is DFQATT and CDR2 is SNEGSKA in the germline V gene (reference sequence). Germline trimming cut 6 bases from V and 6 bases from J; bases unmatched to any gene: 4. The CDR3 has 12 amino acids. Source: CD4+ T cells from blood, cultured in vitro, taken after SARS-CoV-2 vaccination. The TCR was taken from a human donor who received a COVID-19 vaccine. The genes are TRBV20-1 and TRBJ1-5, with 8 bases lining up with TRBD1. CDR3 DNA: TGCAGTGCGCTACAGGGGGGTCAGCCCCAGCATTTT. This codes for CSALQGGQPQHF.